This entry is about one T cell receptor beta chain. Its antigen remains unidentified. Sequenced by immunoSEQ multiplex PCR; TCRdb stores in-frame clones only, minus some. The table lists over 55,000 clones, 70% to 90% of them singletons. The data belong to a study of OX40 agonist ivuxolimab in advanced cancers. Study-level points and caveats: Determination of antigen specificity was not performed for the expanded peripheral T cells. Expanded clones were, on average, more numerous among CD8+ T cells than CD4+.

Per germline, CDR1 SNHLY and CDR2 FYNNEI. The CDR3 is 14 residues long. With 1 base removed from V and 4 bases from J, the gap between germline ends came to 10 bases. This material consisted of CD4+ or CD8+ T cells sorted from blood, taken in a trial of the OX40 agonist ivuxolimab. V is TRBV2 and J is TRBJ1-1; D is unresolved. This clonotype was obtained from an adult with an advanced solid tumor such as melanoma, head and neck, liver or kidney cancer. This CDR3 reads CASSEGRLFTEAFF. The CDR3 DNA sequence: TGTGCCAGCAGTGAAGGCAGATTATTCACTGAAGCTTTCTTT.